This TCR beta chain was captured by sequencing in a study of T cell responses to AZD1222 COVID-19 vaccine. Notes on the study in general: Baseline serology detected seropositivity in only a handful of AZD1222 recipients. Possibly, clonal diversity was underestimated; donors were largely white British and included more females. Two doses of AZD1222 preceded a rise in Spike-specific TCR breadth and depth.

With respect to this clone: The antigen is unknown.

The CDR3 length is 13 residues. Germline V lookup: CDR1 GTSNPN, CDR2 SVGIG (reference sequence). V lost 0 bases to trimming and J lost 7 bases, with 12 bases between them. Sequencing used immunoSEQ multiplex PCR; TCRdb keeps in-frame clones, though not all of them. Of fewer than 200,000 clones detected, around 94% appear once; the ten largest clones hold roughly a tenth. Material: peripheral blood, obtained on day 0 of AZD1222 vaccination. V gene TRBV30 combines with J gene TRBJ1-2; D unclear. The receptor was isolated from an adult in good health. The CDR3 here is CAWSVRGDLGYTF. CDR3 nucleotide sequence: TGTGCCTGGAGTGTTCGGGGAGACCTTGGCTACACCTTC.